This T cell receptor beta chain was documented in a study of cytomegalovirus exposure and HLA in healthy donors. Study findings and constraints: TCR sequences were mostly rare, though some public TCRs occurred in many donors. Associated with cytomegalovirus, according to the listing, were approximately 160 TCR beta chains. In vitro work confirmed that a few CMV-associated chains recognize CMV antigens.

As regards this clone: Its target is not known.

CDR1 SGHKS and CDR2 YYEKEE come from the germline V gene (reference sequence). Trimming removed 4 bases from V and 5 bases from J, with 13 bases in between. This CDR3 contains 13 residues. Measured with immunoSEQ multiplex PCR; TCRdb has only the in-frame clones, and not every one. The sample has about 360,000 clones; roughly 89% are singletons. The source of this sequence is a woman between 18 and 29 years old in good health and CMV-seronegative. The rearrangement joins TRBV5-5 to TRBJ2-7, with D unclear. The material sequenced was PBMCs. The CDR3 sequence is CASSLPQVDEQYF. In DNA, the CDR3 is TGTGCCAGCAGCCTCCCCCAGGTAGACGAGCAGTACTTC.